Shown below are 21 T cell receptor beta chains from a single sample sequenced in a study of T cell repertoires in cytomegalovirus infection. Using its own MiXCR run on the reads, TCRdb lists one record per CDR3 protein. This repertoire shows roughly 730,000 distinct CDR3 sequences, 30% to 40% found once; its top ten account for roughly 18%. What these receptors recognize is not known. The specimen comprised cultured PBMCs, sampled from culture after CMV antigen stimulation. The source is a human donor in good health (CMV status not recorded). Some clones in this sample may be carry-over from other donors' samples.

The chain employs TRBV7-2 and TRBJ1-5, with 8 bases matching TRBD1. The CDR3 sequence is 15 residues long. Germline V gene lookup returns CDR1 SGHTA and CDR2 FQGNSA. With 5 bases clipped from V and 0 bases from J, the junction kept 3 bases outside the gene matches. The CDR3: CASSGTGNSNQPQHF. CDR3 nucleotide sequence: TGTGCCAGCAGCGGGACAGGAAATAGCAATCAGCCCCAGCATTTT.

The genes are TRBV2 and TRBJ2-4; a possible D gene is TRBD1 (6 bases). The V end lost 8 bases, the J end lost 7 bases, and 12 bases lay between the germline ends. This CDR3 is 12 amino acids long. CDR1 is SNHLY and CDR2 is FYNNEI in the germline V gene. For the CDR3, the DNA is TGTGCCAGCCTTACCCAGGGGAACATTCAGTACTTC. Its translation is CASLTQGNIQYF.

The gene calls are TRBV2 and TRBJ1-1; 11 bases are a match to TRBD1. The germline V gene has CDR1 SNHLY and CDR2 FYNNEI. V gave up 11 bases and J gave up 3 bases; unmatched junction bases: 8. The CDR3 sequence is 14 residues long. As DNA, the CDR3 is TGTGCCGTCTGGACAGGGGGCGCCGACACTGAAGCTTTCTTT. Translation: CAVWTGGADTEAFF.

In this sample, this clonotype turned up once. The J gene is TRBJ2-2, the V gene TRBV12-3 or TRBV12-4; D gene uncertain. Trimming cost V 7 bases and J 15 bases, with 21 bases left between them. The CDR3 consists of 13 residues. In DNA, the CDR3 is TGTGCCAGCAAATATGCGTCGGGCTCCATTATGTTTTTT. It specifies CASKYASGSIMFF.

The chain is built from TRBV7-2 and TRBJ2-7, with D possibly being TRBD2 (6 bases). This CDR3 has 15 amino acids. The V and J ends lost 3 bases and 0 bases respectively, with 12 bases between them. Germline V gene sequence: CDR1 SGHTA, CDR2 FQGNSA. The DNA for the CDR3 is TGTGCCAGCAGCTTCGGACTAACGGGCTCCTACGAGCAGTACTTC. Amino acid sequence: CASSFGLTGSYEQYF. The variable domain in full, completed from reference TRBV7-2 and TRBJ2-7, reads GAGVSQSPSNKVTEKGKDVELRCDPISGHTALYWYRQSLGQGLEFLIYFQGNSAPDKSGLPSDRFSAERTGGSVSTLTIQRTQQEDSAVYLCASSFGLTGSYEQYFGPGTRLTVT.

The rearrangement links TRBV11-2 to TRBJ2-1, with unresolved D. Germline V gene sequence: CDR1 SGHAT, CDR2 FQNNGV. V lost 4 bases and J 10 bases, leaving 5 bases between the germline ends. This CDR3 comprises 10 residues. Here the CDR3 reads CASSSAEQFF. DNA for the CDR3: TGTGCCAGCAGCTCAGCGGAGCAGTTCTTC. Using reference TRBV11-2 and TRBJ2-1 for the parts outside the CDR3, the full variable domain is EAGVAQSPRYKIIEKRQSVAFWCNPISGHATLYWYQQILGQGPKLLIQFQNNGVVDDSQLPKDRFSAERLKGVDSTLKIQPAKLEDSAVYLCASSSAEQFFGPGTRLTVL.

In this sample, this clonotype turned up many times. CDR3 nucleotide sequence: TGTGCCAGCAGAAAGGGAGTTCGGGAGACCCAGTACTTC. Protein product: CASRKGVRETQYF. V usage is TRBV6-2 or TRBV6-3 and J usage is TRBJ2-5; D is perhaps TRBD2 (5 bases). The CDR3 runs 13 residues. Germline assignment: CDR1 MNHEY and CDR2 SVGEGT. Trimming left V 6 bases short and J 5 bases short, with 13 bases between.

The rearrangement joins TRBV15 to TRBJ1-2; perhaps TRBD1 as D (6 bases). Germline V CDR1 and CDR2: LNHNV, YYDKDF (reference sequence). The ends were cut back, 4 bases at V and 5 bases at J, with 23 bases in the middle. The CDR3 consists of 17 residues. CDR3 amino acids: CATSTPPGHDRGYGYTF. CDR3 bases: TGTGCCACCAGCACCCCTCCGGGACACGACAGAGGGTATGGCTACACCTTC.

The chain is built from TRBV6-8 and TRBJ1-2; 9 nucleotides align to TRBD1. CDR1 and CDR2 from the germline V gene are MNHGY and SAAAGT. Unmatched junction bases numbered 4, after V lost 4 bases and J lost 7 bases. The CDR3 covers 13 residues. The CDR3, as DNA: TGTGCCAGCAGTTTCGACAGGGGGACTGGCTACACCTTC. This translates into CASSFDRGTGYTF.

The rearrangement joins TRBV7-2 to TRBJ2-5; D gene ambiguous. The V gene's germline CDR1 is SGHTA and CDR2 FQGNSA. This CDR3 is built from 12 residues. V gave up 7 bases and J gave up 5 bases, with 11 bases separating them. The CDR3 sequence is CASTRPRETQYF. As DNA, the CDR3 is TGTGCCAGCACTAGACCGAGGGAGACCCAGTACTTC.

The CDR3 coding sequence is TGTGCCAGCAGTTACGGCGGGGCAATCTACGAGCAGTACTTC. It yields the protein CASSYGGAIYEQYF. The V gene is TRBV6-2 or TRBV6-3, the J gene TRBJ2-7; maybe TRBD2 (6 bases). Germline CDR1 and CDR2: MNHEY and SVGEGT. V shed 2 bases and J shed 3 bases, with 11 bases lying between them. The CDR3 extends over 14 amino acids.

This clonotype has only a few counts. This chain joins TRBV23-1 and TRBJ2-1; D is ambiguous. TRBV23-1 is designated an ORF whose function remains uncertain. The CDR3 has 16 amino acids. The ends were cut back, 3 bases at V and 3 bases at J, with 15 bases in the middle. In DNA form, the CDR3 reads TGCGCCAGCAGTCACGGCCCCTGTTCCTTCTACAATGAGCAGTTCTTC. The encoded protein is CASSHGPCSFYNEQFF.

This chain connects TRBV18 to TRBJ1-1; D is perhaps TRBD1 (6 bases). This CDR3 is 14 amino acids long. Trimming left V 3 bases short and J 6 bases short, with 14 bases between. CDR1 and CDR2 from the germline V gene are KGHSH and LQKENI. The CDR3 region is CASSPRDPGAEAFF. The CDR3, as DNA: TGTGCCAGCTCACCCCGGGACCCAGGGGCTGAAGCTTTCTTT.

This chain uses TRBV7-9 with TRBJ1-2; the D is unclear. The germline V and J ends were trimmed by 4 bases and 1 base, with 7 bases remaining between them. CDR1 and CDR2 from the germline V gene are SEHNR and FQNEAQ (reference sequence). This CDR3 is 13 amino acids long. The CDR3, as DNA: TGTGCCAGCAGCTACGATGGTAACTATGGCTACACCTTC. Translated, it gives CASSYDGNYGYTF.

This sequence joins TRBV14 and TRBJ2-5, with D tentatively TRBD2 (5 bases). The length of the CDR3 is 15 residues. Trimming cost V 2 bases and J 4 bases, with 14 bases left between them. CDR1 is SGHDN, CDR2 FVKESK, per germline. This CDR3 is CASSQLGTRRETQYF. CDR3 nucleotides: TGTGCCAGCAGCCAACTCGGCACTAGGCGAGAGACCCAGTACTTC.

The chain couples TRBV6-1 to TRBJ1-5, with TRBD1 matching over 7 bases. CDR3 size: 14 residues. Trimming cost V 8 bases and J 6 bases; bases outside gene matches: 10. Germline CDR1 MNHNS, CDR2 SASEGT. CDR3 region: CASSWGDSRQPQHF. The CDR3 DNA reads as TGTGCCAGCTCCTGGGGGGACAGTCGTCAGCCCCAGCATTTT.

In its sample, this clonotype was seen a few times. The chain couples TRBV6-5 to TRBJ1-5; maybe TRBD1 (5 bases). With 4 bases removed from V and 7 bases from J, the gap between germline ends came to 14 bases. The CDR3 spans 14 residues. Germline V gene lookup returns CDR1 MNHEY and CDR2 SVGAGI. Here the CDR3 reads CASSWFTGGQPQHF. CDR3 coding DNA: TGTGCCAGCAGTTGGTTCACAGGAGGGCAGCCCCAGCATTTT.

This clonotype was seen a few times. The chain recombines TRBV7-2 with TRBJ2-5; the D gene is possibly TRBD1 (6 bases). Trimming left V 5 bases short and J 2 bases short, with 15 bases between. Germline CDR1 and CDR2: SGHTA and FQGNSA. This CDR3 region has 15 residues. CDR3 in DNA: TGTGCCAGCAGCCCCAGGACAGCGCGACAAGAGACCCAGTACTTC. It translates to CASSPRTARQETQYF.

The V call is TRBV7-9, the J call TRBJ1-2; 10 bases line up with TRBD1. The CDR3 runs to 15 residues. Unmatched junction bases numbered 7, after V lost 5 bases and J lost 4 bases. The V gene's germline CDR1 is SEHNR and CDR2 FQNEAQ (reference sequence). The CDR3 coding sequence is TGTGCCAGCAGCCAGACAGGGGGCAAGGTCTATGGCTACACCTTC. It translates to CASSQTGGKVYGYTF.

The genes are TRBV15 and TRBJ2-4; D gene ambiguous. CDR3 length: 14 residues. The V gene's germline CDR1 is LNHNV and CDR2 YYDKDF (reference sequence). Trimming stripped 2 bases from V and 0 bases from J, with 5 bases between. For the CDR3, the DNA is TGTGCCACCAGCAGACAGCTAGCCAAAAACATTCAGTACTTC. As protein: CATSRQLAKNIQYF.

The sample holds a few counts of this clonotype. V usage is TRBV6-6 and J usage is TRBJ2-1, with TRBD2 as a possible D gene (6 bases). This CDR3 comprises 15 residues. The V gene lost 6 bases and the J gene lost 5 bases, with 17 bases spanning the gap. From germline, CDR1 is MNHNY and CDR2 SVGAGI (reference sequence). The CDR3 nucleotides are TGTGCCAGCAGGGGACCGGGACTGTACCACAATGAGCAGTTCTTC. Translating it yields CASRGPGLYHNEQFF.